This T cell receptor (beta chain) was profiled in a study of T cell responses to AZD1222 COVID-19 vaccine. Trimming cost V 6 bases and J 6 bases, with 21 bases left between them. Germline V gene data show CDR1 as MNHEY and CDR2 as SVGEGT. The CDR3 is made up of 16 amino acids. Study outcomes and limitations: Spike was spanned by vaccine-associated CD4 TCRs, with dominance at 160-218 and 743-854. Spike-specific TCR depth and breadth grew after two AZD1222 doses. The donors showed a predominance of white British ancestry and of females, with possible underestimation of clonal diversity.

This clone is a singleton in its sample. The target antigen is unknown. The data were produced by immunoSEQ multiplex PCR, yet TCRdb's version contains in-frame clones alone and is incomplete. The sample has about 120,000 clones, roughly 92% seen once. It was second doses at about 4 or about 12 weeks that were pooled. The source was peripheral blood, collected 28 days after the second AZD1222 dose. The J gene is TRBJ1-5, the V gene TRBV6-2 or TRBV6-3; D might be TRBD1 (6 bases). The clonotype originates from an adult who received the AZD1222 COVID-19 vaccine. The CDR3 loop reads CASSLSGEGEAQPQHF. In DNA form, the CDR3 reads TGTGCCAGCAGCCTATCGGGGGAGGGGGAGGCTCAGCCCCAGCATTTT.